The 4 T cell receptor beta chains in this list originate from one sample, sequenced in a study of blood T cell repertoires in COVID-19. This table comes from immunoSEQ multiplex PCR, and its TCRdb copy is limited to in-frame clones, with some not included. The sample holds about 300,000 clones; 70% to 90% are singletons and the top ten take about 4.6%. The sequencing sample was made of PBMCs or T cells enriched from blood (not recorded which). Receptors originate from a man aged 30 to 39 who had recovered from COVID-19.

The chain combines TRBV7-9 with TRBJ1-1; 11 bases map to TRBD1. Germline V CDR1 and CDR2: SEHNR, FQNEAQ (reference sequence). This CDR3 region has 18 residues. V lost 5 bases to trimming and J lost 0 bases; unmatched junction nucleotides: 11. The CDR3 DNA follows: TGTGCCAGCAGCCGCTCCGGGACAGGGGGGTCCATGAACACTGAAGCTTTCTTT. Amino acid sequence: CASSRSGTGGSMNTEAFF. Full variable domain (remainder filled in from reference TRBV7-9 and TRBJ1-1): DTGVSQNPRHKITKRGQNVTFRCDPISEHNRLYWYRQTLGQGPEFLTYFQNEAQLEKSRLLSDRFSAERPKGSFSTLEIQRTEQGDSAMYLCASSRSGTGGSMNTEAFFGQGTRLTVV.

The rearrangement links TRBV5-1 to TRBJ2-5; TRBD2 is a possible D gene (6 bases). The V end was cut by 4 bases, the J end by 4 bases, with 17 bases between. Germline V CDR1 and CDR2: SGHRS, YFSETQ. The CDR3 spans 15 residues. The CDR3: CASSRTKAGPETQYF. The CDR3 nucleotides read TGCGCCAGCAGCCGAACGAAAGCGGGCCCAGAGACCCAGTACTTC.

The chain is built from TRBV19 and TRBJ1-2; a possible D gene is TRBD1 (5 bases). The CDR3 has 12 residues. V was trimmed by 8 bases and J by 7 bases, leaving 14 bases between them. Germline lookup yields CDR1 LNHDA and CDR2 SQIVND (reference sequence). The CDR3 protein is CASRLGRRGYTF. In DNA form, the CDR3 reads TGTGCCAGTCGGTTGGGGCGGCGTGGCTACACCTTC. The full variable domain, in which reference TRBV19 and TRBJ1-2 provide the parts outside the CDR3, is DGGITQSPKYLFRKEGQNVTLSCEQNLNHDAMYWYRQDPGQGLRLIYYSQIVNDFQKGDIAEGYSVSREKKESFPLTVTSAQKNPTAFYLCASRLGRRGYTFGSGTRLTVV.

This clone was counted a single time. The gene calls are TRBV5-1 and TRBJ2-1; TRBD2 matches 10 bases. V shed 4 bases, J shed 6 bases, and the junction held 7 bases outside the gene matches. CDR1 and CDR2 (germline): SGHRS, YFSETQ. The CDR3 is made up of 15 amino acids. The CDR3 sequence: CASSHGTSAINEQFF. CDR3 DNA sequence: TGCGCCAGCAGCCACGGGACTAGCGCCATCAATGAGCAGTTCTTC.